This is a list of T cell receptor beta chains from one sample in a study of T cell responses to AZD1222 COVID-19 vaccine. The method was immunoSEQ multiplex PCR; TCRdb's version includes in-frame clones alone and lacks a portion of them. The top ten clones hold less than 0.6% of a sample with hundreds of thousands of clones, 94% of them seen once. The specimen comprised peripheral blood, sampled 28 days after the second AZD1222 dose. The receptors here all came from an adult who received the AZD1222 COVID-19 vaccine. CDR3s include the opening cysteine and the closing phenylalanine or tryptophan. A D gene is named only where the DNA matches it firmly. Only part of the rows carry a size: once, few, many, or a class if the clone is expanded.

J gene: TRBJ1-6
V gene: TRBV28
clone size: NA
D gene: NA
CDR3 protein: CASSLIVSYNSPLHF
CDR3 DNA: TGTGCCAGCAGTTTAATCGTCTCCTATAATTCACCCCTCCACTTT

J gene: TRBJ2-7
V gene: TRBV9
clone size: NA
D gene: NA
CDR3 protein: CASSTSGTHLYEQYF
CDR3 DNA: TGTGCCAGCAGCACCTCCGGGACACACTTATACGAGCAGTACTTC

J gene: TRBJ2-7
V gene: TRBV30
clone size: NA
D gene: NA
CDR3 protein: CAWSVRGKLSAYEQYF
CDR3 DNA: TGTGCCTGGAGTGTAAGGGGCAAACTGAGCGCCTACGAGCAGTACTTC

J gene: TRBJ1-1
V gene: TRBV19
clone size: NA
D gene: TRBD1
CDR3 protein: CASSIRGQGATEAFF
CDR3 DNA: TGTGCCAGTAGTATAAGGGGACAGGGGGCCACTGAAGCTTTCTTT

J gene: TRBJ1-2
V gene: TRBV2
clone size: NA
D gene: NA
CDR3 protein: CASSPQGSYGYTF
CDR3 DNA: TGTGCCAGCAGTCCCCAGGGGAGCTATGGCTACACCTTC

J gene: TRBJ2-2
V gene: TRBV3-1/TRBV3-2
clone size: NA
D gene: TRBD2
CDR3 protein: CASSHRAGGPSGELFF
CDR3 DNA: TGTGCCAGCAGCCATAGAGCGGGGGGGCCCTCCGGGGAGCTGTTTTTT

J gene: TRBJ1-1
V gene: TRBV19
clone size: NA
D gene: NA
CDR3 protein: CASSMPGTEAFF
CDR3 DNA: TGTGCCAGTAGTATGCCAGGGACTGAAGCTTTCTTT

J gene: TRBJ2-7
V gene: TRBV19
clone size: NA
D gene: TRBD2
CDR3 protein: CASSRVGLAGGNWDEQYF
CDR3 DNA: TGTGCCAGTAGTCGTGTGGGACTAGCGGGGGGGAATTGGGACGAGCAGTACTTC

J gene: TRBJ2-1
V gene: TRBV11-2
clone size: NA
D gene: NA
CDR3 protein: CASTTSGSYNEQFF
CDR3 DNA: TGTGCCAGCACCACTTCAGGGTCCTACAATGAGCAGTTCTTC

J gene: TRBJ1-5
V gene: TRBV6-5
clone size: NA
D gene: NA
CDR3 protein: CARGTTIHQPQHF
CDR3 DNA: TGTGCCCGCGGGACAACCATCCATCAGCCCCAGCATTTT

J gene: TRBJ1-1
V gene: TRBV6-5
clone size: NA
D gene: NA
CDR3 protein: CASRTGTRRSFF
CDR3 DNA: TGTGCCAGCAGGACCGGGACCCGTCGGTCTTTCTTT

J gene: TRBJ2-1
V gene: TRBV14
clone size: NA
D gene: TRBD2
CDR3 protein: CASQTSGRYNEQFF
CDR3 DNA: TGTGCCAGCCAAACTAGCGGACGCTACAATGAGCAGTTCTTC

J gene: TRBJ1-3
V gene: TRBV5-6
clone size: once
D gene: NA
CDR3 protein: CASSLFRPGRNTIYF
CDR3 DNA: TGTGCCAGCAGCTTGTTCCGTCCAGGGAGAAACACCATATATTTT

J gene: TRBJ2-2
V gene: TRBV27
clone size: NA
D gene: TRBD2
CDR3 protein: CASSLSLAGGRGTGELFF
CDR3 DNA: TGTGCCAGCAGTTTAAGCCTAGCGGGGGGGCGTGGCACCGGGGAGCTGTTTTTT

J gene: TRBJ1-6
V gene: TRBV7-2
clone size: NA
D gene: TRBD1
CDR3 protein: CASSLRQGGGSPLHF
CDR3 DNA: TGTGCCAGCAGCCTAAGACAGGGAGGGGGATCACCCCTCCACTTT

J gene: TRBJ1-2
V gene: TRBV11-2
clone size: NA
D gene: NA
CDR3 protein: CASSLGRGRGNYGYTF
CDR3 DNA: TGTGCCAGCAGCCTAGGGAGGGGACGTGGGAACTATGGCTACACCTTC

J gene: TRBJ1-1
V gene: TRBV15
clone size: NA
D gene: NA
CDR3 protein: CATSRDWVRMNTEAFF
CDR3 DNA: TGTGCCACCAGCAGAGACTGGGTCCGGATGAACACTGAAGCTTTCTTT

J gene: TRBJ2-7
V gene: TRBV12-3/TRBV12-4
clone size: NA
D gene: NA
CDR3 protein: CASSLRAAYEQYF
CDR3 DNA: TGTGCCAGCAGTTTAAGGGCAGCCTACGAGCAGTACTTC

J gene: TRBJ2-7
V gene: TRBV15
clone size: NA
D gene: TRBD1
CDR3 protein: CATSADRGLGEQYF
CDR3 DNA: TGTGCCACCTCGGCGGACAGGGGGCTCGGGGAGCAGTACTTC

J gene: TRBJ1-3
V gene: TRBV7-9
clone size: NA
D gene: NA
CDR3 protein: CASSFRGVSGNTIYF
CDR3 DNA: TGTGCCAGCAGCTTCAGAGGGGTCTCTGGAAACACCATATATTTT

J gene: TRBJ2-2
V gene: TRBV4-3
clone size: once
D gene: NA
CDR3 protein: CASSQGVSVKTGELFF
CDR3 DNA: TGCGCCAGCAGCCAAGGCGTTTCGGTTAAAACCGGGGAGCTGTTTTTT

J gene: TRBJ2-2
V gene: TRBV9
clone size: NA
D gene: NA
CDR3 protein: CASSVAGQKNTGELFF
CDR3 DNA: TGTGCCAGCAGCGTAGCAGGACAGAAGAACACCGGGGAGCTGTTTTTT

J gene: TRBJ1-4
V gene: TRBV28
clone size: NA
D gene: NA
CDR3 protein: CASREPNEKLFF
CDR3 DNA: TGTGCCAGCAGGGAGCCTAATGAAAAACTGTTTTTT

J gene: TRBJ1-4
V gene: TRBV7-9
clone size: NA
D gene: NA
CDR3 protein: CASSLGVNEKLFF
CDR3 DNA: TGTGCCAGCAGCTTAGGGGTGAATGAAAAACTGTTTTTT

J gene: TRBJ1-2
V gene: TRBV28
clone size: NA
D gene: NA
CDR3 protein: CASSRRGGYTF
CDR3 DNA: TGTGCCAGCAGCCGCAGGGGTGGCTACACCTTC

J gene: TRBJ1-2
V gene: TRBV2
clone size: once
D gene: TRBD1
CDR3 protein: CASRAGGFGYTF
CDR3 DNA: TGTGCCAGCAGAGCAGGGGGCTTCGGCTACACCTTC

J gene: TRBJ2-7
V gene: TRBV7-8
clone size: NA
D gene: NA
CDR3 protein: CASSLEGMGVGKQYF
CDR3 DNA: TGTGCCAGCAGCTTAGAGGGGATGGGGGTAGGGAAGCAGTACTTC

J gene: TRBJ1-5
V gene: TRBV7-9
clone size: NA
D gene: NA
CDR3 protein: CASSLSFQPQHF
CDR3 DNA: TGTGCCAGCAGCTTGAGTTTTCAGCCCCAGCATTTT

J gene: TRBJ1-2
V gene: TRBV18
clone size: NA
D gene: NA
CDR3 protein: CARMRNRDAYGYTF
CDR3 DNA: TGTGCCAGAATGAGGAACAGGGATGCTTATGGCTACACCTTC

J gene: TRBJ1-1
V gene: TRBV7-6
clone size: NA
D gene: NA
CDR3 protein: CASSLAFEMNTEAFF
CDR3 DNA: TGTGCCAGCAGCTTAGCTTTTGAGATGAACACTGAAGCTTTCTTT

J gene: TRBJ1-6
V gene: TRBV5-1
clone size: NA
D gene: NA
CDR3 protein: CASSLVGQKSPLHF
CDR3 DNA: TGCGCCAGCAGCTTGGTTGGGCAGAAATCACCCCTCCACTTT

J gene: TRBJ2-7
V gene: TRBV4-3
clone size: NA
D gene: NA
CDR3 protein: CASSQAYRDYEQYF
CDR3 DNA: TGCGCCAGCAGCCAAGCCTACAGGGACTACGAGCAGTACTTC

J gene: TRBJ2-5
V gene: TRBV7-2
clone size: NA
D gene: TRBD2
CDR3 protein: CASSSPVSGRETQYF
CDR3 DNA: TGTGCCAGCAGCTCGCCTGTAAGCGGGAGGGAGACCCAGTACTTC

J gene: TRBJ1-3
V gene: TRBV6-5
clone size: NA
D gene: NA
CDR3 protein: CASSFDRSGNTIYF
CDR3 DNA: TGTGCCAGCAGTTTTGACAGGTCTGGAAACACCATATATTTT

J gene: TRBJ1-1
V gene: TRBV9
clone size: NA
D gene: NA
CDR3 protein: CASSVDILNTEAFF
CDR3 DNA: TGTGCCAGCAGCGTAGACATTTTGAACACTGAAGCTTTCTTT

J gene: TRBJ2-4
V gene: TRBV7-8
clone size: NA
D gene: TRBD1
CDR3 protein: CASSSPGTENIQYF
CDR3 DNA: TGTGCCAGCAGCTCCCCCGGGACAGAAAACATTCAGTACTTC

J gene: TRBJ1-2
V gene: TRBV28
clone size: NA
D gene: TRBD1
CDR3 protein: CASSPPRGQGAPGYTF
CDR3 DNA: TGTGCCAGCAGCCCTCCCCGGGGACAGGGGGCGCCTGGCTACACCTTC

J gene: TRBJ1-1
V gene: TRBV29-1
clone size: NA
D gene: NA
CDR3 protein: CSVPTSEAEAFF
CDR3 DNA: TGCAGCGTGCCAACATCGGAGGCTGAAGCTTTCTTT

J gene: TRBJ1-2
V gene: TRBV12-1
clone size: NA
D gene: NA
CDR3 protein: CASSICSWGNYGYTF
CDR3 DNA: TGTGCCAGCAGCATTTGTTCCTGGGGCAACTATGGCTACACCTTC

J gene: TRBJ2-7
V gene: TRBV19
clone size: few
D gene: NA
CDR3 protein: CASSPWGNYEQYF
CDR3 DNA: TGTGCCAGTAGCCCCTGGGGAAACTACGAGCAGTACTTC

J gene: TRBJ2-1
V gene: TRBV4-3
clone size: NA
D gene: TRBD2
CDR3 protein: CASTRLAGEIDEQFF
CDR3 DNA: TGCGCCAGCACGCGACTAGCGGGAGAAATTGATGAGCAGTTCTTC

J gene: TRBJ1-2
V gene: TRBV19
clone size: NA
D gene: TRBD1
CDR3 protein: CASPGQGFHGYTF
CDR3 DNA: TGTGCCAGCCCAGGACAGGGTTTTCATGGCTACACCTTC

J gene: TRBJ2-2
V gene: TRBV7-9
clone size: once
D gene: NA
CDR3 protein: CAVWTRGNFLSGELFF
CDR3 DNA: TGTGCCGTCTGGACCCGAGGCAATTTTTTATCCGGGGAGCTGTTTTTT

J gene: TRBJ2-1
V gene: TRBV5-1
clone size: NA
D gene: NA
CDR3 protein: CASSLIPGTPGNEQFF
CDR3 DNA: TGCGCCAGCAGCCTAATCCCCGGGACTCCGGGGAATGAGCAGTTCTTC

J gene: TRBJ2-5
V gene: TRBV28
clone size: NA
D gene: TRBD2
CDR3 protein: CASTSPQGGGTQYF
CDR3 DNA: TGTGCCAGCACATCCCCGCAGGGCGGGGGGACCCAGTACTTC

J gene: TRBJ1-1
V gene: TRBV11-2
clone size: NA
D gene: NA
CDR3 protein: CASSLAWGANTEAFF
CDR3 DNA: TGTGCCAGCAGCTTAGCATGGGGCGCGAACACTGAAGCTTTCTTT